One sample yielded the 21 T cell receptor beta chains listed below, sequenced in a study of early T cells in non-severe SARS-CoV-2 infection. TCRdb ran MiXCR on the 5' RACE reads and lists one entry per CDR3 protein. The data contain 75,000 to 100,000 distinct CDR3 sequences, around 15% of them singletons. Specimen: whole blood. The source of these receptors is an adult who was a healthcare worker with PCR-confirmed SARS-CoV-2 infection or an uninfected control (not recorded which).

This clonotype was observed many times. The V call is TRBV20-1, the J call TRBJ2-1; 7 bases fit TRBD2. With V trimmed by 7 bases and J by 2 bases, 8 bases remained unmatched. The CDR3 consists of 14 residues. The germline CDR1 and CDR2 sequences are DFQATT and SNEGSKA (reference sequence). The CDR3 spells CSVTTSSTYNEQFF. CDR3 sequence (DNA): TGCAGTGTGACGACTAGCTCCACCTACAATGAGCAGTTCTTC.

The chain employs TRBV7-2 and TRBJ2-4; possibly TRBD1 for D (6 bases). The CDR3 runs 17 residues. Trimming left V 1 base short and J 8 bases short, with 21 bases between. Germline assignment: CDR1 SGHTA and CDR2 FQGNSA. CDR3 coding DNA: TGTGCCAGCAGCTTAGAACCCCGGACAGACGGTCTTGACATTCAGTACTTC. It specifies CASSLEPRTDGLDIQYF. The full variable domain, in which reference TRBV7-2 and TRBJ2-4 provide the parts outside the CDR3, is GAGVSQSPSNKVTEKGKDVELRCDPISGHTALYWYRQSLGQGLEFLIYFQGNSAPDKSGLPSDRFSAERTGGSVSTLTIQRTQQEDSAVYLCASSLEPRTDGLDIQYFGAGTRLSVL.

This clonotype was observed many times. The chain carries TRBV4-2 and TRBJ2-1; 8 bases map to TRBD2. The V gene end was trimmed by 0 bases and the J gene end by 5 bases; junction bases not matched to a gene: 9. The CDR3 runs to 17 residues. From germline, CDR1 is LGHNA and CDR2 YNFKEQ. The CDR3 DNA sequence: TGTGCCAGCAGCCAAGATTTTGGGCGGGGGGATCACAATGAGCAGTTCTTC. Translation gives CASSQDFGRGDHNEQFF.

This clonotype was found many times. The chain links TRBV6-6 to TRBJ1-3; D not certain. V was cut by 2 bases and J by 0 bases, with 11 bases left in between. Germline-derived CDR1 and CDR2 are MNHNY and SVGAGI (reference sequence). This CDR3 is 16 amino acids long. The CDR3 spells CASSYEARSSGNTIYF. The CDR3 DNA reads TGTGCCAGCAGTTACGAGGCCAGGAGCTCTGGAAACACCATATATTTT.

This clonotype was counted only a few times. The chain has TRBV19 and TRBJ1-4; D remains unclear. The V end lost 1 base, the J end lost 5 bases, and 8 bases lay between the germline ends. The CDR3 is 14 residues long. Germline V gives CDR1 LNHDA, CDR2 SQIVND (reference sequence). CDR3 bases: TGTGCCAGTAGTATAGTAGGAGGAAATGAAAAACTGTTTTTT. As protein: CASSIVGGNEKLFF.

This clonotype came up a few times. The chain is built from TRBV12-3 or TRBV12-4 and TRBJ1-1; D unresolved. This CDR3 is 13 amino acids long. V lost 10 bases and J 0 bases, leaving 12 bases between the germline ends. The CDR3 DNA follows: TGTGCCACCTCTCTTAGCATGAACACTGAAGCTTTCTTT. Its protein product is CATSLSMNTEAFF.

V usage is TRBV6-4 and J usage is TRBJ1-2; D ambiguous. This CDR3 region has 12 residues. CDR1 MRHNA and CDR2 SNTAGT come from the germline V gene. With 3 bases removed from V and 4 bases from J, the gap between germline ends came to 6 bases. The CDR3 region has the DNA TGTGCCAGCAGTGATGGGAGCTATGGCTACACCTTC. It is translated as CASSDGSYGYTF.

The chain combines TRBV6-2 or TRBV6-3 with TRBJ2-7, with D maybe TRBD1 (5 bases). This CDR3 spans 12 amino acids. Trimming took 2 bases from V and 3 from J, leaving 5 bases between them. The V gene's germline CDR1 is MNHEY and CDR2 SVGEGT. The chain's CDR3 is CASSYDSYEQYV. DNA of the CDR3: TGTGCCAGCAGTTACGACAGCTACGAGCAGTACGTC.

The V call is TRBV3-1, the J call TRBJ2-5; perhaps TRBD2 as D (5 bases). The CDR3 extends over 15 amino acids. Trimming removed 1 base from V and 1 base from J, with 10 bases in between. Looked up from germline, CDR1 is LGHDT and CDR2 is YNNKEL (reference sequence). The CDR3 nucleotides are TGTGCCAGCAGCCAAGCTGGTGGACTCCAAGAGACCCAGTACTTC. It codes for CASSQAGGLQETQYF.

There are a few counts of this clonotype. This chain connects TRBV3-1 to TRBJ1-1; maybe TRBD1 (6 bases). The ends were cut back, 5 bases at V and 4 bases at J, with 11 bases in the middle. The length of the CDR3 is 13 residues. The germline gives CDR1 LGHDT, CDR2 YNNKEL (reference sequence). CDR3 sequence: CASSKGGRTEAFF. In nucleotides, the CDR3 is TGTGCCAGCAGCAAGGGGGGCCGCACTGAAGCTTTCTTT. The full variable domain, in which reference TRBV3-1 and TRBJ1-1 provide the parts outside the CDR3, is DTAVSQTPKYLVTQMGNDKSIKCEQNLGHDTMYWYKQDSKKFLKIMFSYNNKELIINETVPNRFSPKSPDKAHLNLHINSLELGDSAVYFCASSKGGRTEAFFGQGTRLTVV.

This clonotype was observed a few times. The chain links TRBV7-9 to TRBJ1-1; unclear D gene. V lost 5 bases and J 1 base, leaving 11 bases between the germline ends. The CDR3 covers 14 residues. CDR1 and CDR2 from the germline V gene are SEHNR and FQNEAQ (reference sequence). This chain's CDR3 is CASSPNQENTEAFF. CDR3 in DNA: TGTGCCAGCAGCCCGAACCAGGAGAACACTGAAGCTTTCTTT.

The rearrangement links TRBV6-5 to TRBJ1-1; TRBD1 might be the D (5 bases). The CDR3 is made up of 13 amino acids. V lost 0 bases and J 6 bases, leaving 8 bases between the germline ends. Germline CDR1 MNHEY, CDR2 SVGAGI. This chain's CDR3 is CASSYSGRAEAFF. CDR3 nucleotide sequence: TGTGCCAGCAGTTACTCGGGCAGGGCTGAAGCTTTCTTT.

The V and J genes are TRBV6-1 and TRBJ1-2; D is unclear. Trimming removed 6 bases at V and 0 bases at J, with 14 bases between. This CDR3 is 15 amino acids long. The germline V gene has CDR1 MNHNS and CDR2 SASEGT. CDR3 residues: CASSSVVGANYGYTF. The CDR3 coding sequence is TGTGCCAGCAGCTCCGTGGTGGGCGCTAACTATGGCTACACCTTC.

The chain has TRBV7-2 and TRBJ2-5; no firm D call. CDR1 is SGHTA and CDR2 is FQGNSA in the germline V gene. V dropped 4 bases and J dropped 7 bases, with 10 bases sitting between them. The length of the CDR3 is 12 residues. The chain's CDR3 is CASSSEIWTQYF. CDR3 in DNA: TGTGCCAGCAGCTCTGAGATTTGGACCCAGTACTTC.

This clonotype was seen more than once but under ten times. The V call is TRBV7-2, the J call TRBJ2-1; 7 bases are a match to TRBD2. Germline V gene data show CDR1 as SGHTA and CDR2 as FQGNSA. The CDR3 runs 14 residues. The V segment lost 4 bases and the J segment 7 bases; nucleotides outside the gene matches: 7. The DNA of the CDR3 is TGTGCCAGCAGCTCCCAGGGCGGGGGTAATGAGCAGTTCTTC. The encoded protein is CASSSQGGGNEQFF.

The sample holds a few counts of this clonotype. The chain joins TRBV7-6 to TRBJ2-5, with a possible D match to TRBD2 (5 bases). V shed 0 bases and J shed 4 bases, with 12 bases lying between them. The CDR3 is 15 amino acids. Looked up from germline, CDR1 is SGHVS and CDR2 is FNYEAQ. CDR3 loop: CASSLALGRAETQYF. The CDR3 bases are TGTGCCAGCAGCTTAGCGTTAGGGCGGGCAGAGACCCAGTACTTC.

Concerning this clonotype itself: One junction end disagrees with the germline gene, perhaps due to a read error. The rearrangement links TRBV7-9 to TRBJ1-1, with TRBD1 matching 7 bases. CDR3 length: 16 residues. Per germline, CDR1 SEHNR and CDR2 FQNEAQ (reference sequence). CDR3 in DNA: TGTGCCAGCAGCTTTTTCTCGGGACAGCCAAACACTGAAGTTTTCTTT. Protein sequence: CASSFFSGQPNTEVFF.

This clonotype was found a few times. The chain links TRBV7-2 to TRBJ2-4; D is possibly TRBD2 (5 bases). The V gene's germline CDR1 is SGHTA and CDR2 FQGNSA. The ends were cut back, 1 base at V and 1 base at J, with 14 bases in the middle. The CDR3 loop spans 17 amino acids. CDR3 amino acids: CASSLVGLALAKNIQYF. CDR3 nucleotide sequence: TGTGCCAGCAGCTTAGTTGGCTTAGCGTTGGCCAAAAACATTCAGTACTTC.

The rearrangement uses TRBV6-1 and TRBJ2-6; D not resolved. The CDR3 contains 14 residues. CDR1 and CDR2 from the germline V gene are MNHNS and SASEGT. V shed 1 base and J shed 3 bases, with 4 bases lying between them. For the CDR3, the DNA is TGTGCCAGCAGTGAAGGGGATGGGGCCAACGTCCTGACTTTC. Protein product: CASSEGDGANVLTF.

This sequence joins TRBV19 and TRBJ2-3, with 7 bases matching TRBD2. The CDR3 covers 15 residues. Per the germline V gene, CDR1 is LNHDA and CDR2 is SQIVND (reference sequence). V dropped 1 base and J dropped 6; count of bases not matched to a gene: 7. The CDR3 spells CASSIGGGLSDTQYF. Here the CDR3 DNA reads TGTGCCAGTAGTATAGGGGGGGGTTTATCTGATACGCAGTATTTT.

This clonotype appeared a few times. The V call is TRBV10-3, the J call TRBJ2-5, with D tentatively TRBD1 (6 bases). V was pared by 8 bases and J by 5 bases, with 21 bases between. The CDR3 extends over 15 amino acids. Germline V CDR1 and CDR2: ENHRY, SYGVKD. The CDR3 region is CAIGNPTGMHETQYF. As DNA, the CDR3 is TGTGCCATCGGAAATCCCACAGGGATGCACGAGACCCAGTACTTC.